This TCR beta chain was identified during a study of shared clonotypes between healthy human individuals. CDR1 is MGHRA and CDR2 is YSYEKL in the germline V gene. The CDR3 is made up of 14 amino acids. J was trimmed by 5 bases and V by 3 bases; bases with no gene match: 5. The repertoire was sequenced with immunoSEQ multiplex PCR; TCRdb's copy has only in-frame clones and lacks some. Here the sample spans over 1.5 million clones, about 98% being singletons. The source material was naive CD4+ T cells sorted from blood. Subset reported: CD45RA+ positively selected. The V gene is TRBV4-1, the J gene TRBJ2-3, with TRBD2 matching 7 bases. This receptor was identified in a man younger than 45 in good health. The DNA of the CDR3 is TGCGCCAGCAGCCAGCGGGAGTGGAAAGATACGCAGTATTTT. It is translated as CASSQREWKDTQYF.